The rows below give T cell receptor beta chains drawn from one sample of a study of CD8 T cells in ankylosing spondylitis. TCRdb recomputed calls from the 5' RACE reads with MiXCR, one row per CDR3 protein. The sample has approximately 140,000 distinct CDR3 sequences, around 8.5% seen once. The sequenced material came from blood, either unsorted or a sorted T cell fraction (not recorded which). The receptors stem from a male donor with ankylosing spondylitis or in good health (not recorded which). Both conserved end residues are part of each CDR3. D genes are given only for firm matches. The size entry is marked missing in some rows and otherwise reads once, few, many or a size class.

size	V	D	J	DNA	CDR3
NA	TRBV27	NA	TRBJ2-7	TGTGCCAGCAGTTTCGCGGGGTCGGCGGCCTACGAGCAGTACTTC	CASSFAGSAAYEQYF
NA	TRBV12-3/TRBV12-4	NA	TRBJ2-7	TGTGCCAGCAGTTTATCACCAAGGGGCTCCCACGAGCAGTACTTC	CASSLSPRGSHEQYF
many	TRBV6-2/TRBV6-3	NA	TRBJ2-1	TGTGCCAGCAGTTTTCGTCAATCCTACAATGAGCAGTTCTTC	CASSFRQSYNEQFF
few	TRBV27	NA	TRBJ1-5	TGTGCCAGCAGTTTAAGAAGTATCGATCAGCCCCAGCATTTT	CASSLRSIDQPQHF
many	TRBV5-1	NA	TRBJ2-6	TGCGCCAGCAGGTCGATTAGCTCTGGGGCCAACGTCCTGACTTTC	CASRSISSGANVLTF
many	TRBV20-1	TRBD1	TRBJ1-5	TGCAGTGCTACCCCCGGGACAGGCAATCAGCCCCAGCATTTT	CSATPGTGNQPQHF
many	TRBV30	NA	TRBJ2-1	TGTGCCTGGAGTGTTTTAGCCGGCCGCGCTGAGCAGTTCTTC	CAWSVLAGRAEQFF
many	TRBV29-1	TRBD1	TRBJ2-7	TGCAGCGTTGACTTGACAGGGGGTAGCGAGCAGTACTTC	CSVDLTGGSEQYF
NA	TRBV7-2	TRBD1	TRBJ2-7	TGTGCCAGCAGCTTACACAGGGGGCGATACGAGCAGTACTTC	CASSLHRGRYEQYF
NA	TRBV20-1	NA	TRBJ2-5	TGCAGTGGTAGGGCGTTCCAAGAGACCCAGTACTTC	CSGRAFQETQYF
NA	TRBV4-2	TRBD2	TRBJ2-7	TGTGCCAGCAGCCAAGACCTGGGACTAGCGTTTACCTTCGACGAGCAGTACTTC	CASSQDLGLAFTFDEQYF
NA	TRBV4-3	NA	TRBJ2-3	TGCGCCAGCAGCCCGCGTGGGCTCTACACAGATACGCAGTATTTT	CASSPRGLYTDTQYF
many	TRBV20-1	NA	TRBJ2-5	TGCAGTGCTAGCCCCCACCCCATGGGTTGCCAGTACTTC	CSASPHPMGCQYF
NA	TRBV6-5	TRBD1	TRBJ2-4	TGTGCCAGCAGTTACTCGAGTGGTCAGGGGGTAACAAAAAACATTCAGTACTTC	CASSYSSGQGVTKNIQYF
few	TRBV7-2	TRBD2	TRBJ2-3	TGTGCCAGCAGCTTCGCGCCTAGCGGGAGCACAGATACGCAGTATTTT	CASSFAPSGSTDTQYF
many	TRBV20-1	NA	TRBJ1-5	TGCAGTGCTAGCGGAGGTTTGTTCAATCAGCCCCAGCATTTT	CSASGGLFNQPQHF
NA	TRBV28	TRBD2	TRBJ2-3	TGTGCCACTGGCGTACCGGGGGGGGGCACAGATACGCAGTATTTT	CATGVPGGGTDTQYF
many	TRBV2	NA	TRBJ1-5	TGTGCCAGCATGTTCGAACCGGGAAGCAATCAGCCCCAGCATTTT	CASMFEPGSNQPQHF
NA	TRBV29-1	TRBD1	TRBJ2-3	TGCAGCGGACCCCCGGGGACAGGGAAGGCAGATACGCAGTATTTT	CSGPPGTGKADTQYF
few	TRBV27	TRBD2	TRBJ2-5	TGTGCCAGCAGACATGGGGGGGTTCTGGGGGAGACCCAGTACTTC	CASRHGGVLGETQYF
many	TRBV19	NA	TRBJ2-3	TGTGCCAGCCTCAGGTCTGGCACAGATACGCAGTATTTT	CASLRSGTDTQYF
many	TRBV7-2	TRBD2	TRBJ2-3	TGTGCCAGCAGCTTCGCGGGACTAGCGGAGATCACAGATACGCAGTATTTT	CASSFAGLAEITDTQYF
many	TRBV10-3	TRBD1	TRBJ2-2	TGTGCCATCAGTGAAGCGACAGGGTCGGCCGGGGAGCTGTTTTTT	CAISEATGSAGELFF
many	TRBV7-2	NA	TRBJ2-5	TGTGCCAGCAGCTTAGAGCTTCGGGGCCAAGAGACCCAGTACTTC	CASSLELRGQETQYF
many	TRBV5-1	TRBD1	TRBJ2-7	TGCGCCAGCAGCTTGGGGACAGGGGGCTACTACTACGAGCAGTACTTC	CASSLGTGGYYYEQYF
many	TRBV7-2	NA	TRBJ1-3	TGTGCCAGCAACGACAGGCCAGTCTCTGGAAACACCATATATTTT	CASNDRPVSGNTIYF
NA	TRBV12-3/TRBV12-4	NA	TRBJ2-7	TGTGCCAGCAGTTTACGAGGGGGGGAATGGGAGCAGTACTTC	CASSLRGGEWEQYF
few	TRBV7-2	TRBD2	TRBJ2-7	TGTGCCAGCAGCTTAGAGCGCGGGAGGGCATGGGCCTACGAGCAGTACTTC	CASSLERGRAWAYEQYF
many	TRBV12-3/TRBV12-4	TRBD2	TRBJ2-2	TGTGCCAGCAGTTCCCCTCCGACTAGCGGGAGTATCGGGGAGCTGTTTTTT	CASSSPPTSGSIGELFF
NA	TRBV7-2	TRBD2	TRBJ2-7	TGTGCCAGCAGCTTAGCGCTAGCGGGAGTGAATGAGCAGTACTTC	CASSLALAGVNEQYF
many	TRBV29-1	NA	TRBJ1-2	TGCAGCGCCGCAGGGTCGGACGGCTACACCTTC	CSAAGSDGYTF
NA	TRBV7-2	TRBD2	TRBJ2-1	TGTGCCAGCAGCTCGAGTGGACTAGCGGGAGCCAATGAGCAGTTCTTC	CASSSSGLAGANEQFF
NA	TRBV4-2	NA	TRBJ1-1	TGTGCCAGCAGCCCAGAGGTCGGGTCCCCAACCGAAGCTTTCTTT	CASSPEVGSPTEAFF
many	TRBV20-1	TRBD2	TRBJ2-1	TGCAGTGCTAGAGATCGATCCGCATACGGGAGGTTTGGTGAGCAGTTCTTC	CSARDRSAYGRFGEQFF
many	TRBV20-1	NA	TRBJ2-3	TGCAGTGCCAGACCAGGAGATACGCAGTATTTT	CSARPGDTQYF
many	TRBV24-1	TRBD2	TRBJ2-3	TGTGCCACCCAAAAAACCAAGACTAGCGGCACAGATACGCAGTATTTT	CATQKTKTSGTDTQYF
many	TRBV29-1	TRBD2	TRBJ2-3	TGCAGCGTCGAACTAGCGGGAGGGCGCACAGATACGCAGTATTTT	CSVELAGGRTDTQYF
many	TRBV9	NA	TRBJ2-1	TGTGCCAGCAGCCTACTAGCTCAATCACAAGAATACAATGAGCAGTTCTTC	CASSLLAQSQEYNEQFF
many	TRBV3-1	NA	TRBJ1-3	TGTGCCAGCAGCCCGCGGATAGAGAACACCATATATTTT	CASSPRIENTIYF
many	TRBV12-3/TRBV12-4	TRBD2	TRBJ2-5	TGTGCCAGCAGTTTTAGCGGGAGGCAAGAGACCCAGTACTTC	CASSFSGRQETQYF
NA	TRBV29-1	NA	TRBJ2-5	TGCAGCGTTTCTCGACAACTCGAAGAGACCCAGTACTTC	CSVSRQLEETQYF
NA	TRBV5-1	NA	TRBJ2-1	TGCGCCAGCAGGGCCGGACTACTGTCAGCGGAGAGCTCCTACAATGAGCAGTTCTTC	CASRAGLLSAESSYNEQFF
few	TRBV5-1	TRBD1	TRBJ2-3	TGCGCCAGCATGCAGGGGGCCGTGGTAACAGATACGCAGTATTTT	CASMQGAVVTDTQYF
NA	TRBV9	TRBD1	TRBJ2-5	TGTGCCAGCAGCCCCCAGGGACAGGTGAAGGAGACCCAGTACTTC	CASSPQGQVKETQYF
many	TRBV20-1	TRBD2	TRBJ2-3	TGCAGTGCTAAACTAGCGGGAGTTGTGGATACGCAGTATTTT	CSAKLAGVVDTQYF
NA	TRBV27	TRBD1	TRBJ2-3	TGTGCCAGCCATTTTCAGGGACAGGGTGCTCTTCATACGCAGTATTTT	CASHFQGQGALHTQYF
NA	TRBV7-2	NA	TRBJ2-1	TGTGCCAGCACCTACAGCCCCGCGGGGTCCTACAATGAGCAGTTCTTC	CASTYSPAGSYNEQFF
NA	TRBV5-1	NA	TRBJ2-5	TGCGCCAGCGCCTCACAGCCTCCACAAGAGACCCAGTACTTC	CASASQPPQETQYF
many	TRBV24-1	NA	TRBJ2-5	TGTGCCACCAGTGATTGGGGGGAGACCCAGTACTTC	CATSDWGETQYF
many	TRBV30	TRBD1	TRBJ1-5	TGTGCCGCAAGACCAGGGGGCGCGGATCTAGGGCCCCAGCATTTT	CAARPGGADLGPQHF
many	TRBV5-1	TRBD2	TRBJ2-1	TGCGCCAGCAGCCCCCCCGGGCTAGCGGGAGGTAATGAGCAGTTCTTC	CASSPPGLAGGNEQFF
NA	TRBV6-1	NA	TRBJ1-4	TGTGCCAGCACCGAGGGAGCAATGACGGGGAATGAAAAACTGTTTTTT	CASTEGAMTGNEKLFF
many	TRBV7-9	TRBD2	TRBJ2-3	TGTGCCAGCAGCTTAGTTGGTGCTAGCGGAAACACAGATACGCAGTATTTT	CASSLVGASGNTDTQYF
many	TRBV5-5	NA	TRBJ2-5	TGTGCCAGCAGCTTCCCCGGGGAGACCCAGTACTTC	CASSFPGETQYF
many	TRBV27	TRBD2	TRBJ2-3	TGTGCCAGCCGCAGCGGGGGGGATACGCAGTATTTT	CASRSGGDTQYF
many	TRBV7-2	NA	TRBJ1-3	TGTGCCAGCAGCTTAGTGATGGTCTCTGGAAACACCATATATTTT	CASSLVMVSGNTIYF
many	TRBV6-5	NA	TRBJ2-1	TGTGCCAGCAGTAATCTAGGTCCTGAGCAGTTCTTC	CASSNLGPEQFF
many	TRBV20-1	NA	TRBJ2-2	TGCAGTGCTAGAACCAGCGGGCAAGCCCCCGGGGAGCTGTTTTTT	CSARTSGQAPGELFF
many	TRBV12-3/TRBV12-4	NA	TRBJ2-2	TGTGCCAGCAGTTTCCCTTCGGACACCGGGGAGCTGTTTTTT	CASSFPSDTGELFF